This T cell receptor beta chain was captured by sequencing in a study of blood T cells in healthy people across ages. Combining a sample-barcoded 5' primer with a J-beta primer mix, a second PCR ran for 7 to 11 cycles. One entry per CDR3 protein, called by TCRdb with MiXCR from the 5' RACE reads. The repertoire includes approximately 730,000 distinct CDR3 sequences, about 55% of them detected once, and approximately 41% sits in the top ten. The CDR3 is 14 residues long. CDR1 and CDR2 (germline): DFQATT, SNEGSKA (reference sequence). V dropped 5 bases and J dropped 3; count of bases not matched to a gene: 6. In each sample, at least 6.5 million PBMCs were isolated.

The chain joins TRBV20-1 to TRBJ2-7; 11 bases agree with TRBD2. This receptor was taken from a man aged 80 or over in good health. Sequenced sample: blood. CDR3 amino acids: CSAGLAGLGYEQYF. The CDR3 nucleotides read TGCAGTGCTGGACTAGCGGGCCTAGGCTACGAGCAGTACTTC.